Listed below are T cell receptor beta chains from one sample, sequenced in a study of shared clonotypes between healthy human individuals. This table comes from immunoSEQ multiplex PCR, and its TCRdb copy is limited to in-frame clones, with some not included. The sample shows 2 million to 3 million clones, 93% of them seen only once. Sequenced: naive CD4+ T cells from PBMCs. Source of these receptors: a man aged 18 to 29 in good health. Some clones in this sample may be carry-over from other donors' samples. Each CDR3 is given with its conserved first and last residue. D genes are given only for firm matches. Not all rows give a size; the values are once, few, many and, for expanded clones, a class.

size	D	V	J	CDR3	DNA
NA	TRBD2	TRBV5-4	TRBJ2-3	CASSWGTSGSIDTQYF	TGTGCCAGCAGCTGGGGGACTAGCGGGTCCATAGATACGCAGTATTTT
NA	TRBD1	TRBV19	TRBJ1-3	CASHYRGTGNTIYF	TGTGCCAGCCATTACAGGGGAACAGGAAACACCATATATTTT
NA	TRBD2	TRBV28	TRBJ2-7	CASRLTSGRSYEQYF	TGTGCCAGCAGACTCACTAGCGGGAGGTCCTACGAGCAGTACTTC
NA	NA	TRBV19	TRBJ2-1	CASSIFGMRGAGENEQFF	TGTGCCAGTAGTATATTTGGTATGAGAGGGGCAGGGGAGAATGAGCAGTTCTTC
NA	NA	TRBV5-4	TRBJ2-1	CASRRPEGGVQFF	TGTGCCAGCAGGCGACCCGAGGGGGGGGTGCAGTTCTTC
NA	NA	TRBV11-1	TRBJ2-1	CASSPPPRNEQFF	TGTGCCAGCAGCCCACCCCCTAGGAATGAGCAGTTCTTC
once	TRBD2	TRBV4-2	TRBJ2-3	CASSHWTSGEWGTDTQYF	TGTGCCAGCAGCCACTGGACTAGCGGGGAGTGGGGCACAGATACGCAGTATTTT
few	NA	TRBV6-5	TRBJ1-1	CASSYRGRAFF	TGTGCCAGCAGTTACAGGGGCAGAGCTTTCTTT
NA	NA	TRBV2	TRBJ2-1	CARRNTLHNEQFF	TGTGCCCGTAGGAACACGCTCCACAATGAGCAGTTCTTC
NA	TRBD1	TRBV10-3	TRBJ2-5	CAISGDRRRETQYF	TGTGCCATCAGTGGGGACAGGCGCCGTGAGACCCAGTACTTC
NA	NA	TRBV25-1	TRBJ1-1	CASTGFAVTEAFF	TGTGCCAGCACCGGGTTCGCGGTGACTGAAGCTTTCTTT
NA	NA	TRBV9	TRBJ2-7	CASSVGDGQYF	TGTGCCAGCAGCGTAGGGGACGGGCAGTACTTC
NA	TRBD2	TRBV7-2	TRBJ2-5	CASSPSGGETQYF	TGTGCCAGCAGCCCGTCGGGAGGAGAGACCCAGTACTTC
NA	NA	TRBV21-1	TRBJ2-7	CASSKAGRGPYEQYF	TGTGCCAGCAGCAAGGCCGGGAGGGGCCCCTACGAGCAGTACTTC
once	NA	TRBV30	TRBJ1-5	CAWSMGGRDQPQHF	TGTGCCTGGAGCATGGGGGGCAGGGATCAGCCCCAGCATTTT
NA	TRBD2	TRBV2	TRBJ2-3	CASREAGGSTDTQYF	TGTGCCAGCAGGGAAGCGGGAGGGTCCACAGATACGCAGTATTTT
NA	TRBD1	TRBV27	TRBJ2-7	CASSLGTGLYEQYF	TGTGCCAGCAGCCTCGGGACAGGACTCTACGAGCAGTACTTC
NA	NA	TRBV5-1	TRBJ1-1	CASSFLSGASTEAFF	TGCGCCAGCAGCTTCTTATCTGGGGCTTCCACTGAAGCTTTCTTT
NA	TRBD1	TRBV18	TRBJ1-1	CASSPYPGRQGGTEAFF	TGTGCCAGCTCACCATACCCCGGACGACAGGGAGGGACTGAAGCTTTCTTT
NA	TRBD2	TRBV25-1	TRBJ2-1	CASSDPGLAAYNEQFF	TGTGCCAGCAGTGACCCGGGACTAGCGGCCTACAATGAGCAGTTCTTC
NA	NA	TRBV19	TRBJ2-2	CASSSNSANTGELFF	TGTGCCAGTAGTTCGAATAGCGCGAACACCGGGGAGCTGTTTTTT
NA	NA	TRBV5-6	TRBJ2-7	CASSSSSYEQYF	TGTGCCAGCAGCTCAAGCTCCTACGAGCAGTACTTC
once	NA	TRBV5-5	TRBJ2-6	CASSPTGAVGANVLTF	TGTGCCAGCAGCCCCACTGGAGCGGTAGGGGCCAACGTCCTGACTTTC
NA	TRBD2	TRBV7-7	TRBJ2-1	CASSLRTTSGSSYNEQFF	TGTGCCAGCAGCTTACGCACGACTAGCGGGAGCTCCTACAATGAGCAGTTCTTC
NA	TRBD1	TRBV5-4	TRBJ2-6	CASRGQGALGANVLTF	TGTGCCAGCAGGGGACAGGGGGCGCTTGGGGCCAACGTCCTGACTTTC
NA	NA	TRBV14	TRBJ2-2	CASSQDSAGELFF	TGTGCCAGCAGCCAAGATTCAGCCGGGGAGCTGTTTTTT
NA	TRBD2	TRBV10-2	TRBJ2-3	CASSQGLAGVTDTQYF	TGCGCCAGCAGCCAGGGACTAGCGGGAGTGACAGATACGCAGTATTTT
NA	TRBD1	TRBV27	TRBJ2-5	CASSPGTGKELQETQYF	TGTGCCAGCAGTCCCGGGACAGGGAAGGAGCTCCAAGAGACCCAGTACTTC
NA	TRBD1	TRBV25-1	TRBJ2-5	CASSDPPGGQGETQYF	TGTGCCAGCAGTGATCCCCCGGGGGGACAGGGAGAGACCCAGTACTTC
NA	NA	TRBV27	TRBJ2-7	CASSLSGLGLGGEQYF	TGTGCCAGCAGTTTATCCGGTTTGGGGCTAGGAGGCGAGCAGTACTTC
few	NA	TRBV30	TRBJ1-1	CAWSVIGVNTEAFF	TGTGCCTGGAGTGTGATAGGCGTGAACACTGAAGCTTTCTTT
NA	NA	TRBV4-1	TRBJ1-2	CASSQVWGVYGYTF	TGCGCCAGCAGCCAAGTTTGGGGGGTCTATGGCTACACCTTC
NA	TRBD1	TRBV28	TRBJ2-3	CASSFRGLGTDTQYF	TGTGCCAGCAGTTTTAGGGGGCTCGGGACAGATACGCAGTATTTT
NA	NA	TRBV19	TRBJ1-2	CASRGQDHYGYTF	TGTGCCAGTAGAGGTCAGGATCACTATGGCTACACCTTC
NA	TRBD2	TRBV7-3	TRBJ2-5	CASSLGVAGGQETQYF	TGTGCCAGCAGCTTAGGAGTAGCGGGAGGTCAAGAGACCCAGTACTTC
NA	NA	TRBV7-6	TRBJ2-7	CASSLYRTSYEQYF	TGTGCCAGCAGCTTATACCGGACGTCCTACGAGCAGTACTTC
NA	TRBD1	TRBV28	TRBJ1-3	CASSLVGQGYGNTIYF	TGTGCCAGCAGTTTAGTGGGACAGGGGTATGGAAACACCATATATTTT
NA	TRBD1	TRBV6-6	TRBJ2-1	CASSIPRGRNEQFF	TGTGCCAGCAGTATCCCTAGGGGGCGGAATGAGCAGTTCTTC
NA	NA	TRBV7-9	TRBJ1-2	CASTSGQGRVEGYTF	TGTGCCAGCACCTCTGGCCAGGGTCGAGTGGAGGGCTACACCTTC
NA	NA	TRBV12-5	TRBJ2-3	CASGSDGVTDTQYF	TGTGCTAGTGGTTCGGACGGGGTCACAGATACGCAGTATTTT
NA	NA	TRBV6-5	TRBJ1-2	CASSYVSGQSGGYTF	TGTGCCAGCAGTTACGTTTCAGGGCAAAGTGGAGGCTACACCTTC
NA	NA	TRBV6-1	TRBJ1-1	CASSDITEAFF	TGTGCCAGCAGTGATATTACTGAAGCTTTCTTT
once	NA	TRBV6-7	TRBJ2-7	CASSPRDTYEQYF	TGTGCCAGCAGCCCCAGGGACACCTACGAGCAGTACTTC
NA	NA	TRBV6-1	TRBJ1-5	CASSEREHQPQHF	TGTGCCAGCAGTGAAAGGGAGCATCAGCCCCAGCATTTT
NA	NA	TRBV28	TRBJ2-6	CASERGTGLFGGANVLTF	TGTGCCAGCGAGCGGGGGACAGGCCTTTTCGGTGGGGCCAACGTCCTGACTTTC
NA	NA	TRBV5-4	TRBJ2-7	CASSFPVAPYEQYF	TGTGCCAGCAGCTTTCCTGTAGCCCCCTACGAGCAGTACTTC
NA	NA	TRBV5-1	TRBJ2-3	CASMVSGTDTQYF	TGCGCCAGCATGGTTAGCGGCACAGATACGCAGTATTTT
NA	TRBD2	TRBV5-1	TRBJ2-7	CASSLRASGSHEQYF	TGCGCCAGCAGCTTGCGGGCTAGCGGGAGCCACGAGCAGTACTTC
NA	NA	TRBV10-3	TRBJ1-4	CAISESRAGADEKLFF	TGTGCCATCAGTGAGTCGAGGGCAGGGGCGGATGAAAAACTGTTTTTT
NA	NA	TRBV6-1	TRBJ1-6	CASRSEGELNSPLHF	TGTGCCAGCAGAAGTGAGGGGGAACTTAATTCACCCCTCCACTTT
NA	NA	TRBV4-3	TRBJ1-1	CASSQEVDRHAEAFF	TGCGCCAGCAGCCAAGAAGTCGACAGGCACGCTGAAGCTTTCTTT
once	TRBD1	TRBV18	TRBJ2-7	CASSPTGGEGIEQYF	TGTGCCAGCTCACCAACAGGGGGAGAGGGGATCGAGCAGTACTTC
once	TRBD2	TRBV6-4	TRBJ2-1	CASSAQPLGTSDNEQFF	TGTGCCAGCAGTGCCCAACCCTTGGGGACTAGCGACAATGAGCAGTTCTTC
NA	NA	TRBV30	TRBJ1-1	CAWSVSIEAFF	TGTGCCTGGAGTGTTTCGATTGAAGCTTTCTTT
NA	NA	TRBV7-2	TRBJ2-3	CASSADHADTQYF	TGTGCCAGCAGCGCCGATCACGCAGATACGCAGTATTTT
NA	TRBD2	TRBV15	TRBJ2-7	CATSRGRLADYEQYF	TGTGCCACCAGCAGAGGCAGACTAGCGGATTACGAGCAGTACTTC
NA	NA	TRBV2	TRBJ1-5	CASSGGTSNQPQHF	TGTGCCAGCAGTGGGGGGACCAGCAATCAGCCCCAGCATTTT
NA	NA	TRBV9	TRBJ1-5	CASSVGPASNQPQHF	TGTGCCAGCAGCGTGGGCCCAGCCAGCAATCAGCCCCAGCATTTT
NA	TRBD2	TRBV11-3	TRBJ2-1	CASSLGLAGGRGYNEQFF	TGTGCCAGCAGCTTGGGACTAGCGGGAGGACGGGGGTACAATGAGCAGTTCTTC
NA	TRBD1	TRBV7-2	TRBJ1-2	CASGGQGTSNYGYTF	TGTGCCAGCGGGGGACAGGGCACTTCTAACTATGGCTACACCTTC